These 10 T cell receptor beta chains were all obtained from the same sample, sequenced in a study of blood T cells in healthy people across ages. Next came a second PCR, run for roughly 6 to 11 cycles, which used a sample-barcoded 5' primer along with a J-beta primer mix. TCRdb processed the 5' RACE reads anew with MiXCR; each CDR3 protein has one entry. The sample yields roughly 1,500,000 distinct CDR3 sequences, almost 35% seen once. Sequencing was carried out using blood. The source is a woman aged 25 to 39 in good health.

The chain is built from TRBV29-1 and TRBJ1-2; maybe TRBD1 (5 bases). Trimming stripped 4 bases from V and 7 bases from J, with 13 bases between. The CDR3 has 12 amino acids. CDR1 and CDR2 (germline): SQVTM, ANQGSEA. The CDR3: CSVGRGRVGYTF. The CDR3 DNA reads TGCAGCGTTGGTCGGGGGAGGGTTGGCTACACCTTC.

This clonotype was counted many times. The chain combines TRBV4-1 with TRBJ2-1; 11 bases align to TRBD2. The length of the CDR3 is 16 residues. Germline trimming cut 1 base from V and 4 bases from J; bases unmatched to any gene: 3. Germline-derived CDR1 and CDR2 are MGHRA and YSYEKL. CDR3 sequence (DNA): TGCGCCAGCAGCCAAGCTAGCGGGGGGCGATACAATGAGCAGTTCTTC. This translates into CASSQASGGRYNEQFF.

This clonotype was seen a few times. The V call is TRBV7-2, the J call TRBJ2-3, with D possibly being TRBD2 (5 bases). Germline assignment: CDR1 SGHTA and CDR2 FQGNSA. The CDR3 spans 13 residues. V was pared by 9 bases and J by 2 bases, with 12 bases between. CDR3 coding DNA: TGTGCCAGGAGGACTCCTACCACAGATACGCAGTATTTT. It encodes CARRTPTTDTQYF.

A few counts support this clonotype. The junction does not match germline at one end; this may be a read error. This chain links TRBV20-1 with TRBJ1-1, with 11 bases matching TRBD1. CDR3 length: 16 residues. Germline CDR1 DFQATT, CDR2 SNEGSKA (reference sequence). CDR3 coding DNA: TGCAGTGCTAGAGACCGGGACAGGGGGTTGAAGACTGAAGCTTTCTTT. This translates into CSARDRDRGLKTEAFF.

With respect to this clonotype: This could be a read error, since a much larger clone is one nucleotide away. This sequence joins TRBV6-6 and TRBJ2-7; no definite D call. The germline V and J ends were trimmed by 3 bases and 5 bases, with 20 bases remaining between them. CDR1 and CDR2 from the germline V gene are MNHNY and SVGAGI (reference sequence). This CDR3 is built from 16 residues. The chain's CDR3 is CASSYRLVWQVHEQYF. The CDR3 DNA reads as TGTGCCAGCAGTTATCGTTTGGTATGGCAGGTCCACGAGCAGTACTTC.

This clonotype was counted between two and nine times. The rearrangement joins TRBV28 to TRBJ2-5, with 7 bases lining up with TRBD1. The CDR3 covers 15 residues. V dropped 5 bases and J dropped 4; count of bases not matched to a gene: 10. CDR1 and CDR2 from the germline V gene are MDHEN and SYDVKM. The CDR3 nucleotides are TGTGCCAGCAGTCCGTCGGGACAGACAAGAGAGACCCAGTACTTC. Translating it yields CASSPSGQTRETQYF.

This clonotype was found a few times. This chain uses TRBV27 with TRBJ2-7; 7 bases line up with TRBD1. Trimming removed 2 bases from V and 1 base from J; junction bases left unmatched: 5. The germline V gene encodes CDR1 MNHEY and CDR2 SMNVEV (reference sequence). CDR3 size: 15 residues. The CDR3 coding sequence is TGTGCCAGCAGTTTAGAAGGGGGCGAATCCTACGAGCAGTACTTC. It codes for CASSLEGGESYEQYF.

With regard to this clonotype: At one of its ends the junction is not consistent with the germline gene, which may arise from a read error. V is TRBV7-2 and J is TRBJ2-1; 10 bases line up with TRBD2. In germline, CDR1 is SGHTA, CDR2 FQGNSA. This CDR3 is built from 20 residues. The CDR3 spells CASNLWLLAGNGGSYNEQFF. The CDR3 nucleotides are TGTGCCAGCAACTTATGGCTACTAGCGGGAAACGGAGGCTCCTACAATGAGCAGTTCTTC.

This clonotype has a count of ten or more. The chain carries TRBV20-1 and TRBJ2-4; 7 bases are shared with TRBD2. V trimming: 0 bases; J trimming: 7 bases; junction bases outside the gene matches: 6. This CDR3 contains 14 residues. CDR1 is DFQATT, CDR2 SNEGSKA, per germline (reference sequence). DNA for the CDR3: TGCAGTGCTAGAGATTCGGGAGGAAACAACATTCAGTACTTC. Encoded protein: CSARDSGGNNIQYF.

The chain is built from TRBV5-1 and TRBJ2-7; D possibly corresponds to TRBD2 (5 bases). V lost 4 bases and J 1 base, leaving 15 bases between the germline ends. CDR3 length: 15 amino acids. Looked up from germline, CDR1 is SGHRS and CDR2 is YFSETQ. Here the CDR3 reads CASSVTTSGSYEQYF. The CDR3 DNA sequence: TGCGCCAGCAGCGTTACAACTAGTGGTTCCTACGAGCAGTACTTC. Full variable domain (outside the CDR3, taken from reference TRBV5-1 and TRBJ2-7): KAGVTQTPRYLIKTRGQQVTLSCSPISGHRSVSWYQQTPGQGLQFLFEYFSETQRNKGNFPGRFSGRQFSNSRSEMNVSTLELGDSALYLCASSVTTSGSYEQYFGPGTRLTVT.